The clone carrying this TCR beta chain was counted ten times or more. As yet, its antigen is unknown. This record comes from a study of T cells in Graves' hyperthyroidism and ophthalmopathy. TCR beta CDR3 regions were amplified from RNA transcripts. First-round RT-PCR targeting the TCR CDR3 was performed with the HTBI primer set. One entry per CDR3 protein results from TCRdb running MiXCR on the multiplex PCR reads. In the table there are about 840,000 distinct CDR3 sequences, more than 30% of which are singletons. Researchers defined stable Graves' hyperthyroidism as no ophthalmopathy progression within 18 months. Using around 10 ml of fresh peripheral blood, PBMCs were prepared. CDR3 length equals 14 residues. Germline V lookup: CDR1 SGHTA, CDR2 FQGNSA. Between the trimmed V and J ends, which lost 5 bases and 8 bases, there was a span of 13 bases. General study results and limits: In blood, most of the thyroid clonotypes expanded above 0.001 were also present.

Material: blood. The chain employs TRBV7-2 and TRBJ2-6, with a weak D call TRBD1 (6 bases). The receptor's source is a man between 18 and 35 years old with Graves' hyperthyroidism. This CDR3 is CASSPGQSSNVLTF. CDR3 DNA: TGTGCCAGCAGCCCGGGACAATCGTCCAACGTCCTGACTTTC.